One and the same sample provided the 21 T cell receptor beta chains below, sequenced in a study of blood T cell repertoires in COVID-19. Clones were sequenced by immunoSEQ multiplex PCR, and TCRdb holds only the in-frame ones, with some missing. This table holds 270,000 or so clones, 89% found once. The specimen was peripheral blood. The receptors here all came from a woman in her thirties or forties who had recovered from COVID-19.

This chain uses TRBV2 with TRBJ2-5; no clear D. The V gene lost 4 bases and the J gene lost 2 bases, with 5 bases spanning the gap. The germline gives CDR1 SNHLY, CDR2 FYNNEI. The CDR3 has 12 amino acids. CDR3 residues: CASSVRQETQYF. The DNA of the CDR3 is TGTGCCAGCAGTGTCAGACAAGAGACCCAGTACTTC.

This chain connects TRBV12-3 or TRBV12-4 to TRBJ2-5; weak D call: TRBD2 (7 bases). The CDR3 has 13 residues. Trimming took 8 bases from V and 5 from J, leaving 15 bases between them. CDR3 sequence: CASLRGTTETQYF. CDR3 sequence (DNA): TGTGCCAGCTTAAGGGGGACTACGGAGACCCAGTACTTC.

The chain combines TRBV11-3 with TRBJ2-2; 8 bases are a match to TRBD1. The CDR3 loop spans 15 amino acids. CDR1 SGHNT and CDR2 YENEEA come from the germline V gene. Trimming removed 4 bases from V and 5 bases from J; junction bases left unmatched: 6. The CDR3 loop is CASSSGQEGTGELFF. The CDR3, as DNA: TGTGCCAGCAGCTCGGGACAGGAAGGTACCGGGGAGCTGTTTTTT.

This chain connects TRBV27 to TRBJ2-5; 8 bases align to TRBD1. J was trimmed by 4 bases and V by 8 bases; bases with no gene match: 9. The CDR3 runs 14 residues. Per germline, CDR1 MNHEY and CDR2 SMNVEV (reference sequence). The CDR3 DNA follows: TGTGCCAGCTCCTTGACAGGGGTAGCAGAGACCCAGTACTTC. It encodes CASSLTGVAETQYF.

A word on this clone: In the same sample, other DNA sequences code for this CDR3. The chain links TRBV18 to TRBJ1-3; a weak D match, TRBD1 (5 bases). The CDR3 totals 15 residues. Germline-derived CDR1 and CDR2 are KGHSH and LQKENI. The V end was cut by 3 bases, the J end by 1 base, with 10 bases between. The CDR3 DNA follows: TGTGCCAGCTCACCGAATCAGGGTTCTGGAAACACCATATATTTT. Protein product: CASSPNQGSGNTIYF.

The chain joins TRBV5-1 to TRBJ1-2, with TRBD1 matching over 10 bases. The V gene end was trimmed by 4 bases and the J gene end by 8 bases; junction bases not matched to a gene: 8. The V gene's germline CDR1 is SGHRS and CDR2 YFSETQ. CDR3 length: 14 residues. The CDR3 loop reads CASSPGQGTWGYTF. CDR3 coding DNA: TGCGCCAGCAGCCCGGGACAGGGGACTTGGGGCTACACCTTC.

The chain recombines TRBV29-1 with TRBJ2-7; unclear D gene. V was cut by 4 bases and J by 3 bases, with 22 bases left in between. The CDR3 length is 16 residues. The germline gives CDR1 SQVTM, CDR2 ANQGSEA. The CDR3 DNA is TGCAGCGTTGTAGGAGAGTCGACGCTGCCGTACTACGAGCAGTACGTC. This codes for CSVVGESTLPYYEQYV.

This chain's CDR3 is CASSLVSGRAAEQFF. CDR3 bases: TGTGCCAGCAGCTTAGTGAGCGGGAGGGCCGCTGAGCAGTTCTTC. The chain couples TRBV11-3 to TRBJ2-1; TRBD2 aligns across 10 bases. The CDR3 totals 15 residues. Germline CDR1 and CDR2: SGHNT and YENEEA. Trimming removed 1 base from V and 9 bases from J; junction bases left unmatched: 6.

The V and J genes are TRBV6-6 and TRBJ2-2, with D possibly matching TRBD1 (6 bases). This CDR3 region has 16 residues. Germline V CDR1 and CDR2: MNHNY, SVGAGI (reference sequence). V was cut by 4 bases and J by 0 bases, with 12 bases left in between. Here the CDR3 reads CASSSQGPPNTGELFF. The CDR3 DNA sequence: TGTGCCAGCAGTTCTCAGGGGCCCCCGAACACCGGGGAGCTGTTTTTT.

The rearrangement joins TRBV19 to TRBJ2-1; TRBD1 might be the D (5 bases). The CDR3 has 12 amino acids. Trimming shortened V by 4 bases and J by 6 bases, and 7 bases separated the two germline ends. CDR1 and CDR2 (germline): LNHDA, SQIVND (reference sequence). The CDR3 is CASSKDSNEQFF. The CDR3 nucleotides are TGTGCCAGTAGTAAAGACAGCAATGAGCAGTTCTTC.

CDR3 DNA: TGTGCTAGTGGTTCAACAGAGAACACTGAAGCTTTCTTT. This translates into CASGSTENTEAFF. V is TRBV12-5 and J is TRBJ1-1; D unresolved. This CDR3 is built from 13 residues. Trimming shortened V by 4 bases and J by 1 base, and 7 bases separated the two germline ends. Germline loops: CDR1 LGHNT, CDR2 FRNRAP.

The chain joins TRBV5-8 to TRBJ2-1, with D unresolved. The CDR3 covers 11 residues. Germline V gene data show CDR1 as SGHTS and CDR2 as YDEGEE. With 3 bases removed from V and 8 bases from J, the gap between germline ends came to 6 bases. The CDR3: CASSYNYEQFF. In DNA, the CDR3 is TGTGCCAGCAGCTATAACTATGAGCAGTTCTTC.

The rearrangement links TRBV6-5 to TRBJ2-4; D may be TRBD1 (5 bases). The CDR3 contains 14 residues. The germline CDR1 and CDR2 sequences are MNHEY and SVGAGI. V gave up 7 bases and J gave up 7 bases, with 17 bases separating them. The CDR3 coding sequence is TGTGCCAGCACGAGTCTGGGGCCTGAGAACATTCAGTACTTC. Residues: CASTSLGPENIQYF.

The chain combines TRBV28 with TRBJ2-2, with 9 bases that match TRBD1. Germline assignment: CDR1 MDHEN and CDR2 SYDVKM. This CDR3 is 15 amino acids long. With V trimmed by 1 base and J by 6 bases, 3 bases remained unmatched. CDR3 loop: CASSLSGQGSGELFF. CDR3 DNA: TGTGCCAGCAGTTTATCGGGACAGGGATCCGGGGAGCTGTTTTTT.

The V gene is TRBV9, the J gene TRBJ2-3; D is perhaps TRBD1 (5 bases). Germline V gene lookup returns CDR1 SGDLS and CDR2 YYNGEE. Trimming removed 4 bases from V and 2 bases from J, with 11 bases in between. The CDR3 totals 14 residues. The CDR3 DNA reads TGTGCCAGCAGCCCAACAGGTAACACAGATACGCAGTATTTT. It translates to CASSPTGNTDTQYF.

The CDR3 sequence is CASSLADSGYGYTF. The CDR3 bases are TGCGCCAGCAGCTTGGCCGACAGTGGCTATGGCTACACCTTC. The gene calls are TRBV5-1 and TRBJ1-2; tentative D call: TRBD1 (5 bases). V lost 0 bases, J lost 4 bases, and 10 bases lay in between. The CDR3 consists of 14 residues. Germline CDR1 is SGHRS and CDR2 is YFSETQ.

V and J are TRBV18 and TRBJ2-7; 7 nucleotides agree with TRBD2. With V trimmed by 3 bases and J by 5 bases, 7 bases remained unmatched. The germline V gene encodes CDR1 KGHSH and CDR2 LQKENI. The CDR3 loop spans 14 amino acids. CDR3 sequence: CASSPPGGPHEQYF. CDR3 nucleotide sequence: TGTGCCAGCTCACCCCCGGGGGGTCCCCACGAGCAGTACTTC.

In its sample, this clone was seen once. V gene TRBV9 combines with J gene TRBJ1-3; possibly TRBD1 for D (6 bases). The V gene lost 3 bases and the J gene lost 0 bases, with 16 bases spanning the gap. This CDR3 has 17 residues. Looked up from germline, CDR1 is SGDLS and CDR2 is YYNGEE. CDR3 in amino acids: CASSGGGGGHSGNTIYF. The CDR3 coding sequence is TGTGCCAGCAGCGGAGGAGGCGGGGGGCACTCTGGAAACACCATATATTTT.

This clone was observed a handful of times. The chain couples TRBV6-5 to TRBJ2-7; D is perhaps TRBD1 (6 bases). The V gene lost 6 bases and the J gene lost 0 bases, with 15 bases spanning the gap. Germline assignment: CDR1 MNHEY and CDR2 SVGAGI. The CDR3 contains 15 residues. CDR3 bases: TGTGCCAGCAGAAGAGACAGGCCGAGCTCCTACGAGCAGTACTTC. Translating gives CASRRDRPSSYEQYF.

This chain connects TRBV12-3 or TRBV12-4 to TRBJ2-1; D is uncertain. The CDR3 length is 13 residues. V dropped 1 base and J dropped 6 bases, with 7 bases sitting between them. The CDR3 protein is CASSLGAVNEQFF. The CDR3 nucleotides are TGTGCCAGCAGTTTAGGGGCAGTCAATGAGCAGTTCTTC.

This clone showed up just a few times. V and J are TRBV7-3 and TRBJ2-1, with a tentative D call TRBD2 (6 bases). CDR3 length: 13 residues. Trimming took 3 bases from V and 6 from J, leaving 9 bases between them. Per the germline V gene, CDR1 is SGHTA and CDR2 is FQGTGA. For the CDR3, the DNA is TGTGCCAGCAGCTTCGGGGGAGTCAATGAGCAGTTCTTC. Translation gives CASSFGGVNEQFF.